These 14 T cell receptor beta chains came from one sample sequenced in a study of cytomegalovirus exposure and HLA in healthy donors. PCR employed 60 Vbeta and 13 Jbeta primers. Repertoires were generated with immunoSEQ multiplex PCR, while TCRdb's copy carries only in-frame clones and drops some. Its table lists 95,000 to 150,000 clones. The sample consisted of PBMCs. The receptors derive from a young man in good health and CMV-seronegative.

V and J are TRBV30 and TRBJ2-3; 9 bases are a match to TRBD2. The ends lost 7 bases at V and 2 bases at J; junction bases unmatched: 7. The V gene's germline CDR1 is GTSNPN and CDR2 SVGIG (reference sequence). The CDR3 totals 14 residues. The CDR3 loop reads CALTSGKNTDTQYF. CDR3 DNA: TGTGCCTTGACTAGCGGAAAGAACACAGATACGCAGTATTTT.

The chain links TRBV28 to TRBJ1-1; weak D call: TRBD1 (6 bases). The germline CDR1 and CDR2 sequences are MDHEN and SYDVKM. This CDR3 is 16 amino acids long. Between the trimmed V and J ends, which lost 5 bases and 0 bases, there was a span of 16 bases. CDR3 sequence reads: CASSPDRLTLNTEAFF. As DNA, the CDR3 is TGTGCCAGCAGTCCGGACAGATTGACTTTGAACACTGAAGCTTTCTTT.

The CDR3 bases are TGTGCCAGCAGCTTTGAAGCCGGGGTTGGCTACACCTTC. As protein: CASSFEAGVGYTF. The chain joins TRBV7-9 to TRBJ1-2; no clear D. The CDR3 loop spans 13 amino acids. Per germline, CDR1 SEHNR and CDR2 FQNEAQ (reference sequence). Trimming removed 3 bases from V and 7 bases from J, with 12 bases in between.

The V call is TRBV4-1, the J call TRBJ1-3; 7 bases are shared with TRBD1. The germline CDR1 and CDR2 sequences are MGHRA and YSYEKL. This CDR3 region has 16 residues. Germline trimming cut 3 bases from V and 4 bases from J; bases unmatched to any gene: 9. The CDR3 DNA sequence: TGCGCCAGCAGCCAGGCCGGACAGGCCACGGGAAACACCATATATTTT. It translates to CASSQAGQATGNTIYF.

This chain's CDR3 is CASSVPGQHYGYTF. CDR3 bases: TGTGCCAGCAGCGTACCGGGACAGCACTATGGCTACACCTTC. The J gene is TRBJ1-2, the V gene TRBV5-6; TRBD1 matches 7 bases. The CDR3 runs to 14 residues. Trimming removed 4 bases from V and 3 bases from J; junction bases left unmatched: 6. Germline CDR1 and CDR2: SGHDT and YYEEEE.

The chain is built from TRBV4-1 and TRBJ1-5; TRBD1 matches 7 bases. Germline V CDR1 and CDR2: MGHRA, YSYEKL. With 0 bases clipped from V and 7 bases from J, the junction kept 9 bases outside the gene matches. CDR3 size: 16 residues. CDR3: CASSQDLSTGVQPQHF. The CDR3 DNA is TGCGCCAGCAGCCAAGATCTAAGCACAGGGGTCCAGCCCCAGCATTTT.

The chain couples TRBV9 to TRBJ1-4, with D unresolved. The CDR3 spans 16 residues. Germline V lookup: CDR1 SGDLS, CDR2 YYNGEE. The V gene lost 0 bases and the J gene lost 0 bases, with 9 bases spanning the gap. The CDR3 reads CASSVGDTATNEKLFF. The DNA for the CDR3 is TGTGCCAGCAGCGTAGGAGACACCGCAACTAATGAAAAACTGTTTTTT.

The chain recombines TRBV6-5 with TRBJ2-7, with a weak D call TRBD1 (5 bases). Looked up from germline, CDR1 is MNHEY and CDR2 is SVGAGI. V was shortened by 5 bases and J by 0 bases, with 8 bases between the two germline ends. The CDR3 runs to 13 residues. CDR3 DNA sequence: TGTGCCAGCAGTAAGGGGAACTCCTACGAGCAGTACTTC. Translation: CASSKGNSYEQYF.

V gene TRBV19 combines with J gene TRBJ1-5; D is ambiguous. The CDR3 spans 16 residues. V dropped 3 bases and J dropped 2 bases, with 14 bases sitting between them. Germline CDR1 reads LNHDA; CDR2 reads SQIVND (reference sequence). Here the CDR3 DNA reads TGTGCCAGTAGTATTTCGGCCCTGCAGGGCAATCAGCCCCAGCATTTT. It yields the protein CASSISALQGNQPQHF.

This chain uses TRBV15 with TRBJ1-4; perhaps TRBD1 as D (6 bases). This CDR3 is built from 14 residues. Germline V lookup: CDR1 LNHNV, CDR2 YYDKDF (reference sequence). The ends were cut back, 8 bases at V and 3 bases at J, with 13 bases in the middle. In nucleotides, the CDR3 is TGTGCCACCGAAGGACAGAGCCCTAATGAAAAACTGTTTTTT. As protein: CATEGQSPNEKLFF. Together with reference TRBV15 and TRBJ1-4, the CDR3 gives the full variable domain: DAMVIQNPRYQVTQFGKPVTLSCSQTLNHNVMYWYQQKSSQAPKLLFHYYDKDFNNEADTPDNFQSRRPNTSFCFLDIRSPGLGDTAMYLCATEGQSPNEKLFFGSGTQLSVL.

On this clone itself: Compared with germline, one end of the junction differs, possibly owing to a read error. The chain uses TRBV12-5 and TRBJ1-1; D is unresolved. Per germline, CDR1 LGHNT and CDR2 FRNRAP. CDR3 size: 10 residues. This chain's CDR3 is CASGLVEALF. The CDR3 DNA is TGTGCTAGTGGTTTGGTCGAGGCCCTATTT.

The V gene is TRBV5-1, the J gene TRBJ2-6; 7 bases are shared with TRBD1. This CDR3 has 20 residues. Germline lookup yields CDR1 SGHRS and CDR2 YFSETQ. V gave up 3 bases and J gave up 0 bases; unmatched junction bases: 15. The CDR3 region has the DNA TGCGCCAGCAGCTATTGGGGACAGAGCAGTACCTCCTCTGGGGCCAACGTCCTGACTTTC. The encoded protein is CASSYWGQSSTSSGANVLTF.

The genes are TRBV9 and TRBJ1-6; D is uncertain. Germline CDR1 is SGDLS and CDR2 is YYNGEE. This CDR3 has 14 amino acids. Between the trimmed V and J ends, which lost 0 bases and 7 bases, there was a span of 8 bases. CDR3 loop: CASSVGERNSPLHF. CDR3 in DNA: TGTGCCAGCAGCGTAGGAGAGAGAAATTCACCCCTCCACTTT.

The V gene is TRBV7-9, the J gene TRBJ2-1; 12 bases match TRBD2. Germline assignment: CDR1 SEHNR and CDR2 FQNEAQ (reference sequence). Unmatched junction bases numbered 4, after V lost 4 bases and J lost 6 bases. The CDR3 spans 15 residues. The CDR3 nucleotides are TGTGCCAGCAGCTCAGGACTAGCGGGGATCAATGAGCAGTTCTTC. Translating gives CASSSGLAGINEQFF.